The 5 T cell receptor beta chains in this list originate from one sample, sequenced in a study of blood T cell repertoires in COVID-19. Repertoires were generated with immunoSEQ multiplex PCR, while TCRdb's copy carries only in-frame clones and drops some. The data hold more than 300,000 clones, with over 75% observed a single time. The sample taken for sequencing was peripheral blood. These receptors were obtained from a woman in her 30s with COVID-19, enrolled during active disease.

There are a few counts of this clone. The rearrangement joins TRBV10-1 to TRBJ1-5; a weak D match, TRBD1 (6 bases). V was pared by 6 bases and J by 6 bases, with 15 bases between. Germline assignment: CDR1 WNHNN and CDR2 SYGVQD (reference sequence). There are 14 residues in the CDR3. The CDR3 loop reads CASSRSGEGQPQHF. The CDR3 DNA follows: TGCGCCAGCAGCCGCTCAGGGGAAGGTCAGCCCCAGCATTTT.

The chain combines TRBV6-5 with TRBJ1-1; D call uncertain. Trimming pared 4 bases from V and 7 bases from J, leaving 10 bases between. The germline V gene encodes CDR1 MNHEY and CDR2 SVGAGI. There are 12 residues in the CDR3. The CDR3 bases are TGTGCCAGCAGTTCCCGTGGGCTTGAAGCTTTCTTT. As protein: CASSSRGLEAFF.

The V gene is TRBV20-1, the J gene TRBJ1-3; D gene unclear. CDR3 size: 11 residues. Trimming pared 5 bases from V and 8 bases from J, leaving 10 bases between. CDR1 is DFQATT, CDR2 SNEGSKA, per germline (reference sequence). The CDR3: CSALEEDTIYF. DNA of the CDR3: TGCAGTGCTCTAGAGGAGGACACCATATATTTT.

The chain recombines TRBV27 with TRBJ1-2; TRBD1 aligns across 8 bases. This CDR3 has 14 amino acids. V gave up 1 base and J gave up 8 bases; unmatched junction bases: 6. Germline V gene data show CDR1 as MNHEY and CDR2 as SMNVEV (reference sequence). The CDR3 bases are TGTGCCAGCAGTTTATTAGGACAGGGAAGCGGCTACACCTTC. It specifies CASSLLGQGSGYTF.

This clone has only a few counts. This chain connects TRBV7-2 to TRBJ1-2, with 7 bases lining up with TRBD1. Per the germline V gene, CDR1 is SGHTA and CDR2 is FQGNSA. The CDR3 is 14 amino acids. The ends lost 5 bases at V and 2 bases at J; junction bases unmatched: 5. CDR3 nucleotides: TGTGCCAGCAGCCCCCTGACAGGGAACTATGGCTACACCTTC. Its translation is CASSPLTGNYGYTF. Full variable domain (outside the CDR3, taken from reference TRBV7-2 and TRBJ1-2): GAGVSQSPSNKVTEKGKDVELRCDPISGHTALYWYRQSLGQGLEFLIYFQGNSAPDKSGLPSDRFSAERTGGSVSTLTIQRTQQEDSAVYLCASSPLTGNYGYTFGSGTRLTVV.